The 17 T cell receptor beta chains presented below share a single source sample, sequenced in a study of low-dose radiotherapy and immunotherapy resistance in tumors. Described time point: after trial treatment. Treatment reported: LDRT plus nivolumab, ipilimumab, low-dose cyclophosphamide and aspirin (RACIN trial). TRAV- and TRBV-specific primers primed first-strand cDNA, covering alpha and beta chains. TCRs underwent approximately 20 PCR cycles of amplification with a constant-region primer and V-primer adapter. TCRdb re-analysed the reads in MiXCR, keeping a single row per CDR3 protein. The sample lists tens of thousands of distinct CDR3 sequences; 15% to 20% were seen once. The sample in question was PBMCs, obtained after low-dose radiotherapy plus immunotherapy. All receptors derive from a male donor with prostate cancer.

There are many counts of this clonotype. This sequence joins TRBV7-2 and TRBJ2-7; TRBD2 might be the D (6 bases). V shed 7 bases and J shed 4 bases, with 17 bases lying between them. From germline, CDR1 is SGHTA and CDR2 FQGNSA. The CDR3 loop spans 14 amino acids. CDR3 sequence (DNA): TGTGCCAGCACCCTGTCTAGCGCGGTGTACGAGCAGTACTTC. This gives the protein CASTLSSAVYEQYF.

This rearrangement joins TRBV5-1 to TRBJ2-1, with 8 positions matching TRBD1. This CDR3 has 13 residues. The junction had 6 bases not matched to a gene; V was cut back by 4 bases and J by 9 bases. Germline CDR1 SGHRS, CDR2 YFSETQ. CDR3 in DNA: TGCGCCAGCAGCGGACAGGGAATGGCTGAGCAGTTCTTC. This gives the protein CASSGQGMAEQFF.

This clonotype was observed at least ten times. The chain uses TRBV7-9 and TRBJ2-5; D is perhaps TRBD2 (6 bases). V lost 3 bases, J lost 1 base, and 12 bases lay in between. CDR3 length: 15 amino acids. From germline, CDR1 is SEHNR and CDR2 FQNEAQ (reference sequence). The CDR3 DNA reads TGTGCCAGCAGCTTGAGTAGCGGCTTCCAAGAGACCCAGTACTTC. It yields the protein CASSLSSGFQETQYF.

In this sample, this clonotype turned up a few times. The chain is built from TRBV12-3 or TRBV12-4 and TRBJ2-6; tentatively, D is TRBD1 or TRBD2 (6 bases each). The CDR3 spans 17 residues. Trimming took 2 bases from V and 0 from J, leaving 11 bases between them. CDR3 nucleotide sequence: TGTGCCAGCAGTTTAAGAGGGGGGCGCTCTGGGGCCAACGTCCTGACTTTC. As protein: CASSLRGGRSGANVLTF.

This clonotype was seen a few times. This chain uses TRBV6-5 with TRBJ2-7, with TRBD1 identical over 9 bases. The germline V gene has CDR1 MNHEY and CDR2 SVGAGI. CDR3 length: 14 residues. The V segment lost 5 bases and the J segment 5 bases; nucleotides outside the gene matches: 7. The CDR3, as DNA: TGTGCCAGCAGTCCGGGACAGGGACCTAACGAGCAGTACTTC. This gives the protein CASSPGQGPNEQYF.

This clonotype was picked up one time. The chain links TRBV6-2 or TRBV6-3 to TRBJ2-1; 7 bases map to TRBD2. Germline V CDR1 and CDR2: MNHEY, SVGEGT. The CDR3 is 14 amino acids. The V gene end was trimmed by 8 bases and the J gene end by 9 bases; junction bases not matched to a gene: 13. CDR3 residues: CASAGGTGRFEQFF. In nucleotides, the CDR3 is TGTGCCAGCGCCGGGGGGACGGGGAGGTTTGAGCAGTTCTTC.

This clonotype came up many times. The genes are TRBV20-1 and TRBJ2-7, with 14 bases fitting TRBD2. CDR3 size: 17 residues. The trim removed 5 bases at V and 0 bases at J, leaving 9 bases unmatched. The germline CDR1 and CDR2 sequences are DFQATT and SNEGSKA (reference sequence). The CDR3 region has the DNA TGCAGTGCTGCCGGGACTAGCGGGAGCTCGTTCTCCTACGAGCAGTACTTC. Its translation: CSAAGTSGSSFSYEQYF.

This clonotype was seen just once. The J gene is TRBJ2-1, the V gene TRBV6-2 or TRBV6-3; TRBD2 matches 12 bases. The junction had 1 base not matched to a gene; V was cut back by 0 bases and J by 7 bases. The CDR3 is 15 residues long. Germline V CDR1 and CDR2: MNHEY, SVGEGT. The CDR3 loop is CASSYSGLAGNEQFF. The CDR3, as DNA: TGTGCCAGCAGTTACTCAGGACTAGCGGGAAATGAGCAGTTCTTC.

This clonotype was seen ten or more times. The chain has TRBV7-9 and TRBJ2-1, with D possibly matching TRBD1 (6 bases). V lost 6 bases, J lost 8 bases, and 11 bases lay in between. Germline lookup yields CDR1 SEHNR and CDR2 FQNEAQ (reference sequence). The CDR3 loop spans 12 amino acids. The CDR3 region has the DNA TGTGCCAGCAGTTTTCAGGGGTATGAGCAGTTCTTC. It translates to CASSFQGYEQFF.

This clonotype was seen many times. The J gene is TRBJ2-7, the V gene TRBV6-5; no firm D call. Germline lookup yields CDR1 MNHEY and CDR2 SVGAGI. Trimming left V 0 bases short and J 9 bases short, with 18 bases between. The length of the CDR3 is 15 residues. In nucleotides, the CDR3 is TGTGCCAGCAGTTACTCCGCGGAGCAGTTGGGTGTGCAGTACTTC. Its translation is CASSYSAEQLGVQYF.

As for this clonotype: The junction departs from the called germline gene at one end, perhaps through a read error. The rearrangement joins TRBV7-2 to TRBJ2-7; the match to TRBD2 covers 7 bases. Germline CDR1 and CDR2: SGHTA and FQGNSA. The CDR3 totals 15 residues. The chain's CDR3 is CASSLGSSGIYAQYF. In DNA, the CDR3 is TGTGCCAGCAGCTTAGGTTCTAGCGGTATTTACGCGCAGTACTTC.

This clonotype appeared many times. The CDR3 here is CASSPDGVYEQYF. The CDR3 region has the DNA TGTGCCAGCAGTCCCGACGGTGTCTACGAGCAGTACTTC. V gene TRBV27 combines with J gene TRBJ2-7; no reliable D call. V was pared by 5 bases and J by 3 bases, with 11 bases between. From germline, CDR1 is MNHEY and CDR2 SMNVEV (reference sequence). This CDR3 has 13 residues.

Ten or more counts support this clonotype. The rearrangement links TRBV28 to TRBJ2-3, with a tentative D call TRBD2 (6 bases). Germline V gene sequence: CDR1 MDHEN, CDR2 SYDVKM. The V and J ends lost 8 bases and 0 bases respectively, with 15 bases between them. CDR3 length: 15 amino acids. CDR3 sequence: CASGVGGRSTDTQYF. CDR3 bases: TGTGCCAGCGGGGTGGGGGGACGCAGCACAGATACGCAGTATTTT.

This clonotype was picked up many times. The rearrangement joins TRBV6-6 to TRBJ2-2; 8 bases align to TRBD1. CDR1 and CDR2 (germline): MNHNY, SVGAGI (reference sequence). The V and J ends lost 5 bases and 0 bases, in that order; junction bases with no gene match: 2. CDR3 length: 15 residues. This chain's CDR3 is CASSPGGTNTGELFF. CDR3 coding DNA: TGTGCCAGCAGTCCAGGGGGCACGAACACCGGGGAGCTGTTTTTT.

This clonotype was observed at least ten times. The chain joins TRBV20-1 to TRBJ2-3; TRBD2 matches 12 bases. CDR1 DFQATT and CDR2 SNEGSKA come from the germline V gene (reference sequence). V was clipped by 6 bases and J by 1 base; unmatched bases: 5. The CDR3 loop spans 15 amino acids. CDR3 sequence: CSAQTSGSGTDTQYF. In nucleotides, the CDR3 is TGCAGTGCCCAGACTAGCGGGAGCGGCACAGATACGCAGTATTTT.

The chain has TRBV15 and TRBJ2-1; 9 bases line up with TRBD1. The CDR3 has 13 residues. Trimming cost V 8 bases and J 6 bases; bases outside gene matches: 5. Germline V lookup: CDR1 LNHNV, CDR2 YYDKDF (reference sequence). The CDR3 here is CATARDRVNEQFF. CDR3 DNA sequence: TGTGCCACCGCGCGGGACAGGGTCAATGAGCAGTTCTTC.

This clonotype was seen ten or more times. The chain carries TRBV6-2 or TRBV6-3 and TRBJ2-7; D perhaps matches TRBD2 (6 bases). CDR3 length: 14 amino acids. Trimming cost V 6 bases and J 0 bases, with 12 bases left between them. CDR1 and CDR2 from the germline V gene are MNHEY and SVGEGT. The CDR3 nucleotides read TGTGCCAGCAGAGAGGAGGGTAACTCCTACGAGCAGTACTTC. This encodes CASREEGNSYEQYF.